This T cell receptor beta chain was observed in a study of OX40 agonist ivuxolimab in advanced cancers. The V gene lost 2 bases and the J gene lost 8 bases, with 6 bases spanning the gap. From germline, CDR1 is MDHEN and CDR2 SYDVKM. This CDR3 region has 11 residues. Using immunoSEQ multiplex PCR, the repertoire was profiled, and TCRdb retains in-frame clones only, with some absent. The table lists 70,000 to 90,000 clones, 90% of them singletons. The receptor was derived from an adult with an advanced solid tumor such as melanoma, head and neck, liver or kidney cancer. The sample was CD4+ or CD8+ T cells sorted from blood, taken in a trial of the OX40 agonist ivuxolimab. This rearrangement joins TRBV28 to TRBJ1-2, with D uncertain. CDR3 amino acids: CASSLNGGYTF. CDR3 coding DNA: TGTGCCAGCAGTTTAAACGGCGGCTACACCTTC.